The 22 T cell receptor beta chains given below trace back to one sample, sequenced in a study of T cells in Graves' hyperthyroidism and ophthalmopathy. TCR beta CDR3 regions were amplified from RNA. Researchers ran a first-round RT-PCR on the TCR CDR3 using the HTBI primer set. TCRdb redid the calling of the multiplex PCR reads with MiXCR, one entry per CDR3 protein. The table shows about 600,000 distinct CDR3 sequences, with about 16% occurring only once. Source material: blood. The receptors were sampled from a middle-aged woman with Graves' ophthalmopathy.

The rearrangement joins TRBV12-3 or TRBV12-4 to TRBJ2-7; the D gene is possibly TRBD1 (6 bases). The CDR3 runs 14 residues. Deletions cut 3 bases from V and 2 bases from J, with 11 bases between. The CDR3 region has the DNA TGTGCCAGCAGTTTCAGCGCAGGGGCCTACGAGCAGTACTTC. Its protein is CASSFSAGAYEQYF.

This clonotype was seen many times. The CDR3 protein is CASSPDRGSEKLFF. In DNA form, the CDR3 reads TGTGCCAGCAGTCCGGACAGGGGTTCTGAAAAACTGTTTTTT. This chain connects TRBV2 to TRBJ1-4; 9 nucleotides match TRBD1. Germline V gives CDR1 SNHLY, CDR2 FYNNEI. Trimming at V came to 5 bases and at J to 7 bases, leaving 5 bases not matched to a gene. This CDR3 has 14 residues.

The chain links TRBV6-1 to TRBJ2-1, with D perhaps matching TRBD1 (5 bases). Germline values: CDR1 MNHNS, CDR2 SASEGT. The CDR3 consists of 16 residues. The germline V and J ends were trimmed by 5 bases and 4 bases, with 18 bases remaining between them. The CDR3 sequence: CASSTSTSRAYNEQFF. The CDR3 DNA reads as TGTGCCAGCAGTACCTCGACTTCCAGGGCATACAATGAGCAGTTCTTC.

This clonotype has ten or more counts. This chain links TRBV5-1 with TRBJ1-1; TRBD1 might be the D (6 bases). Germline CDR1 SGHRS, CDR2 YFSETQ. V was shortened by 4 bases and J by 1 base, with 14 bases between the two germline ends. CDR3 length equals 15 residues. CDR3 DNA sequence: TGCGCCAGCAGCCCGGGACACGCCGGGAACACTGAAGCTTTCTTT. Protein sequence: CASSPGHAGNTEAFF.

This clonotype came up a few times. In nucleotides, the CDR3 is TGTGCCAGCAGCCCATCGCAGACCCAGTACTTC. Its translation: CASSPSQTQYF. The chain recombines TRBV12-3 or TRBV12-4 with TRBJ2-5; D is unresolved. The CDR3 is 11 residues long. Trimming cost V 6 bases and J 6 bases, with 8 bases left between them.

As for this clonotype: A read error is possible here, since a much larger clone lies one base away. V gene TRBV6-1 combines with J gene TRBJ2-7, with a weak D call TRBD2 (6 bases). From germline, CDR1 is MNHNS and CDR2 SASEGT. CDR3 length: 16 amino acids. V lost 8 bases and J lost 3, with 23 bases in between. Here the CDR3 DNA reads TGTGCCAGCGGGCAAGGGAGGTTCACCAACCGCTACGAGCAGTACTTC. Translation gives CASGQGRFTNRYEQYF.

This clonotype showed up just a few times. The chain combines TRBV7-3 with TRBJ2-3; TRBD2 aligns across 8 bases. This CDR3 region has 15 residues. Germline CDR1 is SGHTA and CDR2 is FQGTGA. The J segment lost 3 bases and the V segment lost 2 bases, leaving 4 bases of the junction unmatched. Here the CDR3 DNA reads TGTGCCAGCAGCTTATGGCTAGCGGGTACAGATACGCAGTATTTT. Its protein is CASSLWLAGTDTQYF.

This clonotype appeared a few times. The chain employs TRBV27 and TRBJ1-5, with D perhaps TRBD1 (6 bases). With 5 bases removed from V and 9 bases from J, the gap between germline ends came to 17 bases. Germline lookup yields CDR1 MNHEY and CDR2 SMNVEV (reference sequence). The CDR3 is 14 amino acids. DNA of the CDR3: TGTGCCAGCAGTCCCACAGGGTCCGTTTCGCCCCAGCATTTT. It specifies CASSPTGSVSPQHF.

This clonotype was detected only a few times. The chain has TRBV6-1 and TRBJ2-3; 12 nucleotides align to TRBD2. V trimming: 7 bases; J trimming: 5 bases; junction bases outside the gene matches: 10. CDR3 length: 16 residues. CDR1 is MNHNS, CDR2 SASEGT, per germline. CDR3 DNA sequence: TGTGCCAGCACCAACCTAGCGGGGGGGCTTGGAGATACGCAGTATTTT. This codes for CASTNLAGGLGDTQYF.

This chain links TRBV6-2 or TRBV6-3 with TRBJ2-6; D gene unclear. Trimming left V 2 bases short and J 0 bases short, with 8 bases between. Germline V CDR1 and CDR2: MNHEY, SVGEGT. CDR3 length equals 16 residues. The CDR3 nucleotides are TGTGCCAGCAGTTACGATCAGAGCTCTGGGGCCAACGTCCTGACTTTC. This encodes CASSYDQSSGANVLTF.

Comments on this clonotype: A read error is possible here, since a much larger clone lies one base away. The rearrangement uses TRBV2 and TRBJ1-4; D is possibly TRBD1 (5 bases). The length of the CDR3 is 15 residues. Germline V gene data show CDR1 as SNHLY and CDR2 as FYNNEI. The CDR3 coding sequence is TGTGCCACCAGTGAACCGGGGGCAACTAATGAAAAACTGTTTTTT. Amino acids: CATSEPGATNEKLFF.

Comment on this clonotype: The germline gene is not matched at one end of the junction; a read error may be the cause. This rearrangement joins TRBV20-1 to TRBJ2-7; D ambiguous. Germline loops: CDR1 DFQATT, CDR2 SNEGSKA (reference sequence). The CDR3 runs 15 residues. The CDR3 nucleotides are TGCTGTGCTAGAGACTCCTCTACTCAAACCTACGAGCAGTACTTC. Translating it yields CCARDSSTQTYEQYF.

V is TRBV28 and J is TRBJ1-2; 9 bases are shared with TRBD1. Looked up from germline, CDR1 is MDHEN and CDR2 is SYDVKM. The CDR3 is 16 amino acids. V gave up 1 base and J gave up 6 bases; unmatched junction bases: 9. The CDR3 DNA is TGTGCCAGCAGTTTATCTATGGGACAGGGAAATCATGGCTACACCTTC. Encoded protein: CASSLSMGQGNHGYTF.

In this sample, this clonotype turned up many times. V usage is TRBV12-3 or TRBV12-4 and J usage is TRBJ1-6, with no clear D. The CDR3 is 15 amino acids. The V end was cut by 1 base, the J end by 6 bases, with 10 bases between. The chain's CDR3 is CASSLGAATNSPLHF. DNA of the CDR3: TGTGCCAGCAGTTTAGGGGCCGCTACTAATTCACCCCTCCACTTT.

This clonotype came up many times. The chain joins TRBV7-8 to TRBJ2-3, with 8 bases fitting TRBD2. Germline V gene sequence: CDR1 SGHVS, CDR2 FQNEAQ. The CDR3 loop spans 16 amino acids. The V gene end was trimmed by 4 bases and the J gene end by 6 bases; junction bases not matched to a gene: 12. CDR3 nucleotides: TGTGCCAGCAGCTCTGTCGGGGGGGGTAGAGGGGATACGCAGTATTTT. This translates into CASSSVGGGRGDTQYF.

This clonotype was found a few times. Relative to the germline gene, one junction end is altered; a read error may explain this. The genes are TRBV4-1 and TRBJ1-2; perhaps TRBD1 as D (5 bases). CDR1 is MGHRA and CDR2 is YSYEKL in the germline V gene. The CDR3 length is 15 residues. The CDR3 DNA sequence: TGTGCCAGCAGCCAAGGTGAAGGGGTGGGTTATGGCTACACCTTC. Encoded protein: CASSQGEGVGYGYTF.

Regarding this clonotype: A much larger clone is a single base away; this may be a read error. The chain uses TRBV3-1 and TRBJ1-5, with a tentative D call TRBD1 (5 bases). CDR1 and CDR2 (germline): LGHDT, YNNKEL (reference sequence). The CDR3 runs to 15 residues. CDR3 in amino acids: CVSSQGRWAHQPQHF. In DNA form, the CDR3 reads TGTGTCAGCAGCCAGGGAAGATGGGCCCATCAGCCCCAGCATTTT. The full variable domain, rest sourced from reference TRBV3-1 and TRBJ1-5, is DTAVSQTPKYLVTQMGNDKSIKCEQNLGHDTMYWYKQDSKKFLKIMFSYNNKELIINETVPNRFSPKSPDKAHLNLHINSLELGDSAVYFCVSSQGRWAHQPQHFGDGTRLSIL.

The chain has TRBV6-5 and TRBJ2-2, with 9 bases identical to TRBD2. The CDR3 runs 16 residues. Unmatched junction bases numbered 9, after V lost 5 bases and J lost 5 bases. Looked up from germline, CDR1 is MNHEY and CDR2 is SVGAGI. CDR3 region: CASSNKRGAGTGELFF. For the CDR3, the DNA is TGTGCCAGCAGTAACAAGCGGGGGGCCGGAACCGGGGAGCTGTTTTTT.

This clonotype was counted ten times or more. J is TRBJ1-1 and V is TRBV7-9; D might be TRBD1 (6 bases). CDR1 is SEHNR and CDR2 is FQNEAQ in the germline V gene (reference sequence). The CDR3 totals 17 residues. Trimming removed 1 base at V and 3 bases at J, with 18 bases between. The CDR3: CASSLGGSRGGYTEAFF. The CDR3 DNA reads TGTGCCAGCAGCTTAGGAGGCTCCAGAGGGGGATACACTGAAGCTTTCTTT. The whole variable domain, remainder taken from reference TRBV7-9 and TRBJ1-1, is DTGVSQNPRHKITKRGQNVTFRCDPISEHNRLYWYRQTLGQGPEFLTYFQNEAQLEKSRLLSDRFSAERPKGSFSTLEIQRTEQGDSAMYLCASSLGGSRGGYTEAFFGQGTRLTVV.

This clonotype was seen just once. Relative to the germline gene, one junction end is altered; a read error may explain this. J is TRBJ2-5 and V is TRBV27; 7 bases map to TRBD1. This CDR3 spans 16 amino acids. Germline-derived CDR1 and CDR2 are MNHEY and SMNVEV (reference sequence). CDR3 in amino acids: CASSFIGGQYQGTQYF. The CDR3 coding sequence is TGTGCCAGCAGTTTTATAGGGGGACAGTACCAAGGGACCCAGTACTTC.

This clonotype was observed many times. The CDR3 bases are TGTGCCAGCTCACCACGGCTGGAGCAGTTCTTC. Protein sequence: CASSPRLEQFF. The rearrangement uses TRBV18 and TRBJ2-1; D uncertain. The CDR3 is 11 residues long. Germline V gene lookup returns CDR1 KGHSH and CDR2 LQKENI. Trimming stripped 1 base from V and 10 bases from J, with 5 bases between.

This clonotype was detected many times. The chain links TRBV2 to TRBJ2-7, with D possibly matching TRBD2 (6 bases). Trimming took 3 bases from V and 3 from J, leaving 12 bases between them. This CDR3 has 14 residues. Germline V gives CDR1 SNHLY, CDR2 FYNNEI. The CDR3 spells CASSDRLGGYEQYF. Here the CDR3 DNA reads TGTGCCAGCAGTGATAGGTTGGGGGGCTACGAGCAGTACTTC.